The rows below give T cell receptor beta chains drawn from one sample of a study of shared clonotypes between healthy human individuals. The table came from immunoSEQ multiplex PCR; TCRdb's copy has only in-frame clones and leaves some out. The sample lists about half a million clones; 81% were seen once. Sequencing used PBMCs. These receptors were collected from a woman between 40 and 50 years old in good health. Some clones in this sample may be carry-over from other donors' samples. CDR3s leave out the opening cysteine and the closing phenylalanine or tryptophan.

v_gene: TRBV4-2; CDR3aa: ASSQEQRGSDTQY
v_gene: TRBV7-9; CDR3aa: ASSLQGGITEAF
v_gene: TRBV19; CDR3aa: ASSIRRGSGTDTQY
v_gene: TRBV5-4; CDR3aa: ASSLQAQETQY
v_gene: TRBV13; CDR3aa: ASSPGTGDSYEQY
v_gene: TRBV14; CDR3aa: ASSQERLAGYNEQF
v_gene: TRBV7-8; CDR3aa: ASSLKAGYGYT
v_gene: TRBV4-1; CDR3aa: ASSLGTGVEDTEAF
v_gene: TRBV5-4; CDR3aa: ASSLGGHQPQH
v_gene: TRBV10-3; CDR3aa: ATTRSSYNEQF
v_gene: TRBV5-1; CDR3aa: ASSGTVSGTEAF
v_gene: TRBV28; CDR3aa: ASNGHPDEQY
v_gene: TRBV7-2; CDR3aa: ASSSKMGPYEQY
v_gene: TRBV30; CDR3aa: AWSPGTGGYYATNEKLF
v_gene: TRBV15; CDR3aa: ATSSGQGNQPQH
v_gene: TRBV7-2; CDR3aa: ASSLGTGDGYT
v_gene: TRBV6-5; CDR3aa: ASRRQGYGYT
v_gene: TRBV4-3; CDR3aa: ASGWDREGSGANVLT
v_gene: TRBV2; CDR3aa: ASSGLAGETGELF
v_gene: TRBV19; CDR3aa: ASKGVEVTEAF
v_gene: TRBV10-3; CDR3aa: AIMEQVNQPQH
v_gene: TRBV6-1; CDR3aa: ASRRDRGLYEQY
v_gene: TRBV4-3; CDR3aa: ASSPQRQYNEQF
v_gene: TRBV10-3; CDR3aa: AIRVSVQETQY
v_gene: TRBV5-1; CDR3aa: ASRTEANEKLF
v_gene: TRBV5-1; CDR3aa: ASSLQQGAYNEQF
v_gene: TRBV7-9; CDR3aa: ASSLGGNYGYT
v_gene: TRBV5-4; CDR3aa: ASSLVSGGPGELF
v_gene: TRBV25-1; CDR3aa: ASSEWREVPYNEQF
v_gene: TRBV10-3; CDR3aa: AISKEGGGREQY
v_gene: TRBV29-1; CDR3aa: SARPGTSGRVEDNEQF
v_gene: TRBV11-2; CDR3aa: ASSLAGVETQY
v_gene: TRBV11-3; CDR3aa: ASSFSGQGYEQY
v_gene: TRBV7-3; CDR3aa: ASSPSGTSGRGEQF
v_gene: TRBV28; CDR3aa: ASNPGDISSGNTIY
v_gene: TRBV5-1; CDR3aa: ASSLGLAGAYNGQF
v_gene: TRBV9; CDR3aa: ASSVGGSVTYEQY
v_gene: TRBV9; CDR3aa: ASSHNLVGLAGENTGELF
v_gene: TRBV19; CDR3aa: ASSTRDGHAYGYT
v_gene: TRBV4-3; CDR3aa: ASSQLSGRVGGQF